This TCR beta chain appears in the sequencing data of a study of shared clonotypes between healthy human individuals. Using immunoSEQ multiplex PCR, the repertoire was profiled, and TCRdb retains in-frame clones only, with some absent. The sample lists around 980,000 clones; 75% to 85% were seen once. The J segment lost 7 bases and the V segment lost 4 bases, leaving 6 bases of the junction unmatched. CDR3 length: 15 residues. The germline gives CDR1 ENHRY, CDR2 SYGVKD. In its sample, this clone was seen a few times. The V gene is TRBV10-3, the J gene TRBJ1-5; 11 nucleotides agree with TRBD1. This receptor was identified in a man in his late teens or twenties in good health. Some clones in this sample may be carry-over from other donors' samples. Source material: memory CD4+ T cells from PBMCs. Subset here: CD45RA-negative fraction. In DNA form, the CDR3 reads TGTGCCATCAGTGCCGGACAGGGGGCTGAGCAGCCCCAGCATTTT. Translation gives CAISAGQGAEQPQHF.